The subject of this entry is one TCR beta chain. This clone came up a few times. Its recognized antigen is unknown. No base-level quality is on record; no much larger clone is a single base apart. This sample is part of a study of blood T cell repertoires in COVID-19 (dated by TCRdb to the early 2020s). General notes on the study: Collaborator samples came from the United States, Italy and Spain and covered acute and convalescent phases of COVID-19. A de-identified subject ID, COVID-19 status, age in years and sex were almost always included in the sample metadata. The samples were drawn from two sources: the first 160 participants of the ongoing ImmuneRACE study, and 1,254 subjects contributed by 6 global collaborators. The material from the prospective study consisted of cDNA or gDNA derived from T cells, B-cell-depleted T cells, or PBMCs. Deeply sampled blood TCRbeta repertoires from subjects exposed to, actively infected with, or recovered from COVID-19 were included in the dataset. Where available, HLA class I and class II types were taken from metadata supplied by the sample provider and were not determined by assay-based typing. The repertoires were made available in a free public database intended to serve as a resource for research on the immune response to SARS-CoV-2.

What the work shows at the level of the full study, not this receptor alone: How much clinical and demographic metadata was included differed by source and by participant, and the metadata was provided uncurated.

Participants in the prospective study were aged roughly 18 to 100 years, lived in 24 United States geographic areas, and enrolled through a virtual design. In the prospective study, cohorts were assigned on the basis of participant-reported clinical history obtained from a screening survey and a study questionnaire. Mobile phlebotomists in the prospective study collected whole blood, serum and a nasopharyngeal or oropharyngeal swab from every participant. Over a 2-month period, participants in the prospective study had the option of providing additional blood draws and questionnaires. Prospective study blood samples were shipped either frozen or at room temperature before DNA extraction. The immunoSEQ Assay, a bias-controlled multiplex PCR, was used to amplify TCRbeta CDR3 regions from genomic DNA. Per the source publication's procedure: The number of nucleated cells in each sample was estimated from the amplification of reference gene primers within the assay. To quantify the absolute abundance of each unique TCRbeta CDR3 rearrangement, sequence reads were collapsed and filtered. For each sample, productive Simpson clonality was calculated as the square root of Simpson's diversity index across productive rearrangements. The source is immuneACCESS, and TCRdb retained only in-frame sequences with V and J called. Part of the clones is not carried over; for the studies checked, unresolved V genes explain less than half of this, and the remainder is unexplained. V, J and clone size were drawn from that table, and D and trimming were deduced from the DNA. This sample comprises about 210,000 clones, 81% of them detected only once. The biggest ten clones account for around 9.3% of the sample.

Looking up the germline V gene yields CDR1 SGHTA and CDR2 FQGNSA. The CDR3 goes from the cysteine to the phenylalanine over 14 residues. CDR3 DNA is the only sequence kept; it has 42 bases, read in frame from the first base. V gives up 3 bases and J gives up 3 bases, and the segment between their germline ends measures 11 bases. The chain couples TRBV7-2 to TRBJ1-2; a weak D assignment points to TRBD1 (6 bases agree). This receptor was identified in a woman in her forties or fifties with acute COVID-19. Sequences were obtained from PBMCs or T cells enriched from blood (not recorded which). CDR3 sequence: CASSLDSLYYGYTF. The nucleotide sequence is given as TGTGCCAGCAGCTTGGACAGCCTATACTATGGCTACACCTTC.